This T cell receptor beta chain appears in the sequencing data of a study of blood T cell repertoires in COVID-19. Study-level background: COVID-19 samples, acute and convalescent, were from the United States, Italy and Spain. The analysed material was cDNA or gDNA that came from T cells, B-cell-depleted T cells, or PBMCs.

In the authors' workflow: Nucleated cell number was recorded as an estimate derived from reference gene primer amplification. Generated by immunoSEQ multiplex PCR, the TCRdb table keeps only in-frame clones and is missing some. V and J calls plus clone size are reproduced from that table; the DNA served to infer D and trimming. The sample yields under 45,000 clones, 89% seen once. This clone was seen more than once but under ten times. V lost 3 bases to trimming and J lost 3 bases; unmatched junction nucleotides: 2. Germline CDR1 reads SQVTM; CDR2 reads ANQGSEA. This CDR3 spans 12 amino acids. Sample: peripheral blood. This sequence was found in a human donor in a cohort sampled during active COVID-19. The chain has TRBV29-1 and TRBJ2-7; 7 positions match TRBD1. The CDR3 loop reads CSVEAGGYEQYF. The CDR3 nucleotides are TGCAGCGTTGAGGCAGGGGGCTACGAGCAGTACTTC.